This section outlines one TCR beta chain sequence together with its context. The data originate from a study of CD8 T cells in Susac syndrome. Random hexamers served to reverse transcribe roughly 0.45 to 1 ug RNA. Coverage of TCR beta CDR3 amplification by immunoSEQ multiplex PCR extended to 54 Vbeta and 13 Jbeta. TCRdb ran MiXCR on the immunoSEQ multiplex PCR reads and lists one entry per CDR3 protein. In the table there are over 95,000 distinct CDR3 sequences, roughly 92% of which are singletons. FACS enriched CD8+ TEMRA cells, while bulk CD8+ and CD4+ were negatively isolated. The source of this sequence is a human donor in good health. Sequences were obtained from CD8+ T cells from PBMCs.

This chain's CDR3 is CSVPTGAGEQFF. The CDR3 region has the DNA TGCAGCGTTCCCACAGGGGCAGGTGAGCAGTTCTTC. V and J are TRBV29-1 and TRBJ2-1; 7 nucleotides align to TRBD1. Germline trimming cut 5 bases from V and 9 bases from J; bases unmatched to any gene: 7. In germline, CDR1 is SQVTM, CDR2 ANQGSEA. This CDR3 comprises 12 residues.